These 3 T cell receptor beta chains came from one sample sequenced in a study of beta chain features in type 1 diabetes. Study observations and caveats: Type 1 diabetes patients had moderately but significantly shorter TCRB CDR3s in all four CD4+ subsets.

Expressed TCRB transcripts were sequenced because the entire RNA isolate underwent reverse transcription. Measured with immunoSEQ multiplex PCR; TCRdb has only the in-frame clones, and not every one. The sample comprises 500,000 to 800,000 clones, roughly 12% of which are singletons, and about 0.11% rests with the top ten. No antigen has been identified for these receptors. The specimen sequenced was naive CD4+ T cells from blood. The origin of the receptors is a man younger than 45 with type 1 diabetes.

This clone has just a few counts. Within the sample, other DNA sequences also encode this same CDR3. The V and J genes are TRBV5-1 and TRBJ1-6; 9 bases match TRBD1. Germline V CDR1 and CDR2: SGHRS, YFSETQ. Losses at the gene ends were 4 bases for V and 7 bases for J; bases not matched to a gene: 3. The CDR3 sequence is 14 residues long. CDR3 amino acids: CASSPDRGNSPLHF. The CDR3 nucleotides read TGCGCCAGCAGCCCGGACAGGGGAAATTCACCCCTCCACTTT.

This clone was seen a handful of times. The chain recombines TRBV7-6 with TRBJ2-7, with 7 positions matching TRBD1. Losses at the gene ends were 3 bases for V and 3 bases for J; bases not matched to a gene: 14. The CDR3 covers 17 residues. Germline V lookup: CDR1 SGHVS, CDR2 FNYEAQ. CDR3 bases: TGTGCCAGCAGCTTGGAGGACAGGCGTTCACCTATCTACGAGCAGTACTTC. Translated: CASSLEDRRSPIYEQYF.

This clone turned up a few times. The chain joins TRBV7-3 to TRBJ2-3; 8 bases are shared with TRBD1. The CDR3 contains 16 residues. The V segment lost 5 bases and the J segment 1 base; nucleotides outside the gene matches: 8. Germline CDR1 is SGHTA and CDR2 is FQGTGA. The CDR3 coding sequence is TGTGCCAGCAGCCTAAACTCGGGACAGGGCACAGATACGCAGTATTTT. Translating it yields CASSLNSGQGTDTQYF. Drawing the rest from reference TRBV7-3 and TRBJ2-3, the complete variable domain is GAGVSQTPSNKVTEKGKYVELRCDPISGHTALYWYRQSLGQGPEFLIYFQGTGAADDSGLPNDRFFAVRPEGSVSTLKIQRTERGDSAVYLCASSLNSGQGTDTQYFGPGTRLTVL.